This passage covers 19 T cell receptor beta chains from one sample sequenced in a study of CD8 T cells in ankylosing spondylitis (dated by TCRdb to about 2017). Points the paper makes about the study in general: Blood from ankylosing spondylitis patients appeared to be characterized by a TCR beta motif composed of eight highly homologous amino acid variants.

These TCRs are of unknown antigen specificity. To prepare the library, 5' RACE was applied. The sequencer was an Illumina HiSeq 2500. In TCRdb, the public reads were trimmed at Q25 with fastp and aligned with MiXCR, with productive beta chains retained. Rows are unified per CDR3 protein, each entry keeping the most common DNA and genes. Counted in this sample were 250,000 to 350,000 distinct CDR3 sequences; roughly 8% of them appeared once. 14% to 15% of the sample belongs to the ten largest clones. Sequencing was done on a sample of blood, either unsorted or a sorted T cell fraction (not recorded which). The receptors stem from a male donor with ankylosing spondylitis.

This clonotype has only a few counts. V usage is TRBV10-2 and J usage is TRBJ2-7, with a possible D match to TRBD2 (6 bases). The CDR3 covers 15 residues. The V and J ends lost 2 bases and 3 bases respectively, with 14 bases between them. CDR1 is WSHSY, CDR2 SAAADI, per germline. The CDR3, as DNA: TGCGCCAGCAGTGAGAGACCCGGGACTGACTACGAGCAGTACTTC. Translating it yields CASSERPGTDYEQYF.

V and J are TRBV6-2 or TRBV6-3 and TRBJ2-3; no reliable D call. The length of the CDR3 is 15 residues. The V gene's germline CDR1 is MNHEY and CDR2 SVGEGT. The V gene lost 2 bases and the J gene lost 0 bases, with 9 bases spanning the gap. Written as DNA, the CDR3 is TGTGCCAGCAGTTACGGGCCTCCCAGCACAGATACGCAGTATTTT. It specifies CASSYGPPSTDTQYF.

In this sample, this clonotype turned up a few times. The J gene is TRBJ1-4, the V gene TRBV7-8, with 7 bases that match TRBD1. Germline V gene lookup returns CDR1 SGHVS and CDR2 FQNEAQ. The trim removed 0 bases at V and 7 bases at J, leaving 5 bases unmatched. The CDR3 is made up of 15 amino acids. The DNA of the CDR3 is TGTGCCAGCAGCTTAGCAGGGGGCCTCGGTGAAAAACTGTTTTTT. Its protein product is CASSLAGGLGEKLFF.

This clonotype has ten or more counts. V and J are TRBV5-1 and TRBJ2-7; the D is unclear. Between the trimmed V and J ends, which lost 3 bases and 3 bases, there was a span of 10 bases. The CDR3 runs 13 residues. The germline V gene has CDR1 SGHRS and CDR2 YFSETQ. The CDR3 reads CASSWNHLYEQYF. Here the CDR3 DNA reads TGCGCCAGCAGCTGGAACCACCTCTACGAGCAGTACTTC.

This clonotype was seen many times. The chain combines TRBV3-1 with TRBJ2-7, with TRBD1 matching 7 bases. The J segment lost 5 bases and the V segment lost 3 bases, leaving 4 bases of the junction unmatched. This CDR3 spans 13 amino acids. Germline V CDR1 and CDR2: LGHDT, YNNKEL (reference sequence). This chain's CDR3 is CASSHLGQDEQYF. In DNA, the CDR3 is TGTGCCAGCAGCCACTTAGGACAGGACGAGCAGTACTTC.

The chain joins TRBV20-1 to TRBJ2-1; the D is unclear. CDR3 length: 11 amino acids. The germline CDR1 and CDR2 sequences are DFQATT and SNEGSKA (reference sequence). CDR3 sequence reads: CSRRSYNEQFF. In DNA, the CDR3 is TGCAGCCGGCGTTCCTACAATGAGCAGTTCTTC.

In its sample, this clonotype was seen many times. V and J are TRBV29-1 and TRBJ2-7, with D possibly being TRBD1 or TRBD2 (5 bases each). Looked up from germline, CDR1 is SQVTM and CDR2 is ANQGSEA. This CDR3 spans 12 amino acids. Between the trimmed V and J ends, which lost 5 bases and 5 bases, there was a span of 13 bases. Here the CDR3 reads CSVPRGPDEQYF. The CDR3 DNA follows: TGCAGCGTTCCACGGGGACCCGACGAGCAGTACTTC.

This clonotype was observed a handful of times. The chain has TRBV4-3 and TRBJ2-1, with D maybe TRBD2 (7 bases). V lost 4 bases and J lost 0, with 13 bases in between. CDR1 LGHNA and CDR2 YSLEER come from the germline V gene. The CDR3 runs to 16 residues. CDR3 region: CASSRGGGSSYNEQFF. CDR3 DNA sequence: TGCGCCAGCAGCCGGGGAGGGGGAAGCTCCTACAATGAGCAGTTCTTC.

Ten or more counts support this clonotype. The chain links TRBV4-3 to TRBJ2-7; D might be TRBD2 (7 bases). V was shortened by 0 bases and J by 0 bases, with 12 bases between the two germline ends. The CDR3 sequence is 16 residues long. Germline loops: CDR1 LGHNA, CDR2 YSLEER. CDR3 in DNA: TGCGCCAGCAGCCAAGATGCGGGGGCCTCCTCCTACGAGCAGTACTTC. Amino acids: CASSQDAGASSYEQYF.

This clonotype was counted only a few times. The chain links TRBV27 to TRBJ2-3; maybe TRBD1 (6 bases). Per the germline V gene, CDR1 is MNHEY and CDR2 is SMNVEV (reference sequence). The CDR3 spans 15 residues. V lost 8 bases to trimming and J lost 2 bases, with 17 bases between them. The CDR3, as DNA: TGTGCCAGCTCCAATTTACAGGGAAACACAGATACGCAGTATTTT. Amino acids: CASSNLQGNTDTQYF.

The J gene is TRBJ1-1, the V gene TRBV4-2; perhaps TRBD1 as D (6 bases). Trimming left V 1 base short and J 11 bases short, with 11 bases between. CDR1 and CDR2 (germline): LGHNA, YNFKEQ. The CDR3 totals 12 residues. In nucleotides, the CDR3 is TGTGCCAGCAGCCAAGGCACAGGGTTGGCTTTCTTT. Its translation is CASSQGTGLAFF.

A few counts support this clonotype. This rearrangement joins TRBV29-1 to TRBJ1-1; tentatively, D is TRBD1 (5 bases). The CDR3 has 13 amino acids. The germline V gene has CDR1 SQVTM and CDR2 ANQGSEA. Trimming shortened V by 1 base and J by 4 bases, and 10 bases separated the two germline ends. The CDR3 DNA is TGCAGCGTTGAAGTGGGGGGGAGCACTGAAGCTTTCTTT. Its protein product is CSVEVGGSTEAFF.

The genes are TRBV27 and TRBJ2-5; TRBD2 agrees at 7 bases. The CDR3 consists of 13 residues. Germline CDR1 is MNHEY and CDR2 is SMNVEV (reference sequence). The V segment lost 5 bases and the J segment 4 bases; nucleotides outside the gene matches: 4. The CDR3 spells CASSGEGAETQYF. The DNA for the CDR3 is TGTGCCAGCAGTGGGGAGGGCGCAGAGACCCAGTACTTC.

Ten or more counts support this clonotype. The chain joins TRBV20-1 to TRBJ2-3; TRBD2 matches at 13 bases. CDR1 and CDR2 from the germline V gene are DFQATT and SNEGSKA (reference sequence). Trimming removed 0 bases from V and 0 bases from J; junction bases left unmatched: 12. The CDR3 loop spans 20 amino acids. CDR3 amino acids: CSARDGGTSGALGSTDTQYF. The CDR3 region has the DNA TGCAGTGCTAGAGATGGAGGGACTAGCGGGGCCTTGGGTAGCACAGATACGCAGTATTTT.

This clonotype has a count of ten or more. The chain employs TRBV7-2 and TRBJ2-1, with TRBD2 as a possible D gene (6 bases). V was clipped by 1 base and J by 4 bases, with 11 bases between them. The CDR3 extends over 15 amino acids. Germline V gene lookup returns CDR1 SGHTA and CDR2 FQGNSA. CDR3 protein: CASSLGGDGYNEQFF. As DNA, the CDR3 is TGTGCCAGCAGCTTAGGGGGGGACGGATACAATGAGCAGTTCTTC.

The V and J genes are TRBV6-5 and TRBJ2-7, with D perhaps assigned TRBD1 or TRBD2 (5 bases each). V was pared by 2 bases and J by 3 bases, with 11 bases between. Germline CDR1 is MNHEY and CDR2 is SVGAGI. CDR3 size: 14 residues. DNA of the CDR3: TGTGCCAGCAGTTACACGGGACGGAACTACGAGCAGTACTTC. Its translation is CASSYTGRNYEQYF.

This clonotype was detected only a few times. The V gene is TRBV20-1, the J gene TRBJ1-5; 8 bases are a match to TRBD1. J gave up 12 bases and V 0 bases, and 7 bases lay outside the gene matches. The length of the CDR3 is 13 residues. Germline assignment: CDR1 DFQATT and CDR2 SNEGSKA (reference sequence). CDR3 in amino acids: CSARDPGTGLQHF. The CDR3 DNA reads TGCAGTGCTAGAGATCCGGGGACAGGACTCCAGCATTTT.

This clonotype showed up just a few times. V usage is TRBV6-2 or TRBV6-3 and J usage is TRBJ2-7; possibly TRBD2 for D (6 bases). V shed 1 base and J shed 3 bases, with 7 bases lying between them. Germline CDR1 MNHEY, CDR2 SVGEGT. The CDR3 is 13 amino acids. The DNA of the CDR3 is TGTGCCAGCAGTTACTGGCGGGACTACGAGCAGTACTTC. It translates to CASSYWRDYEQYF.

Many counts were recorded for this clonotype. This CDR3 reads CASSLGGGGPSGELFF. In nucleotides, the CDR3 is TGCGCCAGCAGCTTGGGTGGGGGAGGCCCTTCCGGGGAGCTGTTTTTT. The chain employs TRBV5-1 and TRBJ2-2, with D possibly TRBD2 on 6 matching bases. The CDR3 sequence is 16 residues long. Germline V gene sequence: CDR1 SGHRS, CDR2 YFSETQ. V lost 0 bases to trimming and J lost 6 bases, with 15 bases between them. Full variable domain (rest looked up from reference TRBV5-1 and TRBJ2-2): KAGVTQTPRYLIKTRGQQVTLSCSPISGHRSVSWYQQTPGQGLQFLFEYFSETQRNKGNFPGRFSGRQFSNSRSEMNVSTLELGDSALYLCASSLGGGGPSGELFFGEGSRLTVL.